One sample yielded the 5 T cell receptor beta chains listed below, sequenced in a study of post-analysis software for immune sequencing data. The study's findings and limits: Four to six TRBV segments were more frequent in patients than controls; TRBV5-6, TRBV5-1 and TRBV20-1 belonged to this group.

cDNA libraries for TCR beta contained unique molecular identifiers. TCRdb reprocessed the PCR reads with MiXCR, giving one entry per CDR3 protein. The sample has approximately 400,000 distinct CDR3 sequences; roughly 36% are singletons. Which antigens these TCRs recognize remains unknown. Input material: blood. Receptor source: a girl aged 5-17 years with multiple sclerosis.

This clonotype has more than one count but fewer than ten. V and J are TRBV7-6 and TRBJ2-5; TRBD1 is a possible D gene (5 bases). CDR3 length: 16 amino acids. Germline CDR1 reads SGHVS; CDR2 reads FNYEAQ. V lost 4 bases and J 2 bases, leaving 17 bases between the germline ends. As DNA, the CDR3 is TGTGCCAGCAGCTCTCCGACTGCTTACAGGCAAGAGACCCAGTACTTC. It is translated as CASSSPTAYRQETQYF.

This chain joins TRBV7-9 and TRBJ1-4; TRBD1 is a possible D gene (5 bases). The CDR3 is made up of 17 amino acids. V was trimmed by 5 bases and J by 10 bases, leaving 26 bases between them. The germline CDR1 and CDR2 sequences are SEHNR and FQNEAQ (reference sequence). In nucleotides, the CDR3 is TGTGCCAGCAGCCCCACCCAGCTGGGGCGTTACAACGGAAAACTGTTTTTT. Amino acids: CASSPTQLGRYNGKLFF.

This rearrangement joins TRBV7-9 to TRBJ2-3; D ambiguous. Per the germline V gene, CDR1 is SEHNR and CDR2 is FQNEAQ (reference sequence). V lost 10 bases and J 0 bases, leaving 17 bases between the germline ends. The CDR3 covers 15 residues. In DNA form, the CDR3 reads TGTGCCACCCATTGGTGGGCGGAAAGCACAGATACGCAGTATTTT. Its protein is CATHWWAESTDTQYF. The entire variable domain, with the rest obtained from reference TRBV7-9 and TRBJ2-3, is as follows: DTGVSQNPRHKITKRGQNVTFRCDPISEHNRLYWYRQTLGQGPEFLTYFQNEAQLEKSRLLSDRFSAERPKGSFSTLEIQRTEQGDSAMYLCATHWWAESTDTQYFGPGTRLTVL.

CDR3 nucleotide sequence: TGTGCCATCGGACCTAGTCCGTACGAGCAGTACTTC. Protein product: CAIGPSPYEQYF. J is TRBJ2-7 and V is TRBV10-3; D is uncertain. Per the germline V gene, CDR1 is ENHRY and CDR2 is SYGVKD. The length of the CDR3 is 12 residues. The V and J ends lost 8 bases and 4 bases respectively, with 12 bases between them.

This rearrangement joins TRBV3-1 to TRBJ1-2, with TRBD1 as a possible D gene (6 bases). V was pared by 4 bases and J by 8 bases, with 14 bases between. Germline V gives CDR1 LGHDT, CDR2 YNNKEL (reference sequence). The CDR3 spans 13 residues. The CDR3 DNA reads TGTGCCAGCAGCCGAGTCACAGGGCGGGGCTACACCTTC. Translating it yields CASSRVTGRGYTF.